This T cell receptor (beta chain) is drawn from a study of blood T cells in healthy people across ages. PCR was performed a second time for roughly 7 to 12 cycles using a sample-barcoded 5' primer and a J-beta primer mix. Each cDNA molecule, via a template-switch adaptor with 12 random nucleotides, was tagged. TCRdb redid the calling of the 5' RACE reads with MiXCR, one entry per CDR3 protein. The table shows 1.4 million to 1.5 million distinct CDR3 sequences, with around 39% occurring only once. The TCR was taken from a woman aged 18-35 years in good health. Sequenced sample: blood.

DNA of the CDR3: TGTGCCGCCTGGGACCGTCCCTACGAGCAGTACTTC. Its protein product is CAAWDRPYEQYF. The chain employs TRBV6-5 and TRBJ2-5; perhaps D is TRBD1 or TRBD2 (5 bases each). The DNA end is a closer match to TRBJ2-7, so the J assignment may be wrong. The CDR3 is made up of 12 amino acids. Germline CDR1 reads MNHEY; CDR2 reads SVGAGI.